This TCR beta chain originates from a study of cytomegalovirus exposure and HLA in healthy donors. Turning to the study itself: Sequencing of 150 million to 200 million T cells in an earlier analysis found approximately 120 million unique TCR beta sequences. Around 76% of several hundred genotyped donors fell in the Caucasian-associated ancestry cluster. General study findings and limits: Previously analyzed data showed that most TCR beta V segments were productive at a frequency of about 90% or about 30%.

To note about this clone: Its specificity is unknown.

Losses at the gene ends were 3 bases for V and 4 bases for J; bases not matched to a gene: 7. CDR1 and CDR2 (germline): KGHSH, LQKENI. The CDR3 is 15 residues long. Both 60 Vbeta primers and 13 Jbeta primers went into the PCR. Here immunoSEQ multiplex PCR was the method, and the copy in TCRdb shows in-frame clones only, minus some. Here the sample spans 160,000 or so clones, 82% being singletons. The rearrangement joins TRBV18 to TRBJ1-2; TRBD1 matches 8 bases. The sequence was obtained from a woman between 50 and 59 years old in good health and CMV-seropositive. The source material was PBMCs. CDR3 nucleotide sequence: TGTGCCAGCTCACCCGGACAGGGAAAATCCTATGGCTACACCTTC. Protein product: CASSPGQGKSYGYTF.